This T cell receptor beta chain was found in a study of T cell responses to AZD1222 COVID-19 vaccine. Data came from immunoSEQ multiplex PCR; TCRdb stores just in-frame clones and leaves some out. The table shows more than 110,000 clones, with 70% to 90% occurring only once. Germline V gives CDR1 SEHNR, CDR2 FQNEAQ (reference sequence). Trimming shortened V by 5 bases and J by 3 bases, and 11 bases separated the two germline ends. This CDR3 is 13 amino acids long. The chain combines TRBV7-9 with TRBJ2-7; no definite D call. The sample consisted of peripheral blood, taken on day 0 of AZD1222 vaccination. The sequence was collected from an adult in good health. The CDR3 loop is CASSADWDYEQYF. CDR3 sequence (DNA): TGTGCCAGCAGCGCCGACTGGGACTACGAGCAGTACTTC.